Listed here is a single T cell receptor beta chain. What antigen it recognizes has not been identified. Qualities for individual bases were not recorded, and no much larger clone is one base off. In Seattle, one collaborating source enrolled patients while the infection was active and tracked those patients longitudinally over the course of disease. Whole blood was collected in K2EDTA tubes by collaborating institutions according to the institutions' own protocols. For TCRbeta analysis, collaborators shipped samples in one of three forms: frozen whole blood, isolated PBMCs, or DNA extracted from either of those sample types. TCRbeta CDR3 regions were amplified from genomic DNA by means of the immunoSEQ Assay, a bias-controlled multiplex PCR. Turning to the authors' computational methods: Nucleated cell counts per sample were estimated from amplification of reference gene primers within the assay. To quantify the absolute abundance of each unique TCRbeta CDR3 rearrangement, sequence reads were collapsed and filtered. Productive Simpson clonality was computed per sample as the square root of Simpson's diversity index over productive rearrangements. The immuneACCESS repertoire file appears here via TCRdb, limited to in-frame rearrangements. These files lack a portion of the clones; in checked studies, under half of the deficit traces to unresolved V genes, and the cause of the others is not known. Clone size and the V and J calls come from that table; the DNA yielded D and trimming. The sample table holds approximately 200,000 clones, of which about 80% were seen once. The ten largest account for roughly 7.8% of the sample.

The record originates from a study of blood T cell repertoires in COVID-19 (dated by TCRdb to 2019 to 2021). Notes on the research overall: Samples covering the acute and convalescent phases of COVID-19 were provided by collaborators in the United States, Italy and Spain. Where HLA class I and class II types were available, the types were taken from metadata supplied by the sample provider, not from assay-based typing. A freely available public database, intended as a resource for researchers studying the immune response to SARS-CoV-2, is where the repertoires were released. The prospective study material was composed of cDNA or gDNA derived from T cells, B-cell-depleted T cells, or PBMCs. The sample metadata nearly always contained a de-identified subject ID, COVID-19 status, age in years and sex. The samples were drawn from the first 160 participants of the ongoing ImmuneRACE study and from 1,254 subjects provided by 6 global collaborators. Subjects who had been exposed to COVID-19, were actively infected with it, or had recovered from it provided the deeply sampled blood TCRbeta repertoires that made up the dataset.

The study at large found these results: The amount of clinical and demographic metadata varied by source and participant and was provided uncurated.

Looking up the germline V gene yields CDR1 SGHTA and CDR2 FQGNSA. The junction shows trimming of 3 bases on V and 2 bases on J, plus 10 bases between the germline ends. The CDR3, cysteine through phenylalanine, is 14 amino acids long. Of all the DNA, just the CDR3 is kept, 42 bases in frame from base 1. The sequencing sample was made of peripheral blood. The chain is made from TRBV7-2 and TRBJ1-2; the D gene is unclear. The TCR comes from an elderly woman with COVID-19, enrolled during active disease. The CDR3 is CASSLLGRNYGYTF. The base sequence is TGTGCCAGCAGCTTGCTTGGCAGGAACTATGGCTACACCTTC. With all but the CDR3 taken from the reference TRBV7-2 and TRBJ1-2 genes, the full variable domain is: GAGVSQSPSNKVTEKGKDVELRCDPISGHTALYWYRQSLGQGLEFLIYFQGNSAPDKSGLPSDRFSAERTGGSVSTLTIQRTQQEDSAVYLCASSLLGRNYGYTFGSGTRLTVV.